This TCR beta chain emerged from a study of T cells after yellow fever vaccination. Findings of the study overall: Once the booster was given, most primary-vaccination clones reappeared, at more than 95% for CD4 and more than 85% for CD8. Peaking faster, on day 5 versus 15, the secondary response was nonetheless weaker.

Looked up from germline, CDR1 is MGHRA and CDR2 is YSYEKL. V was clipped by 1 base and J by 3 bases; unmatched bases: 3. CDR3 length: 14 amino acids. A single record per CDR3 protein comes from TCRdb applying MiXCR to the 5' RACE reads. The sample lists about 310,000 distinct CDR3 sequences; around 4% were seen once. The sample holds many counts of this clonotype. Its matching antigen is unknown. The genes are TRBV4-1 and TRBJ2-7; 7 bases match TRBD2. This receptor was taken from a young man who received the YFV17D yellow fever vaccine. The material sequenced was PBMCs, taken on the day of the yellow fever booster vaccination. In nucleotides, the CDR3 is TGCGCCAGCAGCCAAGTCGGGGGGAGCTACGAGCAGTACTTC. Its translation is CASSQVGGSYEQYF.